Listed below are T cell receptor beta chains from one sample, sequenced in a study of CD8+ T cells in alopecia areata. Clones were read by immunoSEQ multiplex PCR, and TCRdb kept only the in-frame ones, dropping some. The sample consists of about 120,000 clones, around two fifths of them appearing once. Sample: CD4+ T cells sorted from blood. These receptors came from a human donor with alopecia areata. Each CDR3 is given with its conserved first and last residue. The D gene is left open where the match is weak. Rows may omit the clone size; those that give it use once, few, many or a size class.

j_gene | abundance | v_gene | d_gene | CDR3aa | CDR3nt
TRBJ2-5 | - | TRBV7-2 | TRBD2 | CASSSTSSPRETQYF | TGTGCCAGCAGCTCGACTAGCTCCCCCCGGGAGACCCAGTACTTC
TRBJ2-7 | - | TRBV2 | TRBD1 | CASRATGVHEQYF | TGTGCCAGCAGGGCGACAGGGGTCCACGAGCAGTACTTC
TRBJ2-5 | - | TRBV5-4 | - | CASSLRGGGETQYF | TGTGCCAGCAGCTTGCGTGGGGGCGGGGAGACCCAGTACTTC
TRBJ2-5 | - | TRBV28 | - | CASSWGPRQETQYF | TGTGCCAGCAGTTGGGGACCCCGCCAAGAGACCCAGTACTTC
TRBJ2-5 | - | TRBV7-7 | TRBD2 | CASSVTSNQETQYF | TGTGCCAGCAGCGTGACTAGCAACCAAGAGACCCAGTACTTC
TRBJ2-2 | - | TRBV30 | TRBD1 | CAWDRGLITGELFF | TGTGCCTGGGACAGGGGGCTGATCACCGGGGAGCTGTTTTTT
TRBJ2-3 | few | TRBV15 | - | CATSRDHRSADTQYF | TGTGCCACCAGCAGAGATCACCGTTCCGCGGATACGCAGTATTTT
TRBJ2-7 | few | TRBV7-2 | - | CASSLVGGLSSYEQYF | TGTGCCAGCAGCTTAGTTGGCGGGTTGAGCTCCTACGAGCAGTACTTC
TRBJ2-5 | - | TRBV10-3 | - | CAISDREETQYF | TGTGCCATCAGTGACAGGGAAGAGACCCAGTACTTC
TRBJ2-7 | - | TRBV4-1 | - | CASSQEGASGDAYEQYF | TGCGCCAGCAGCCAAGAGGGGGCTAGCGGAGACGCCTACGAGCAGTACTTC
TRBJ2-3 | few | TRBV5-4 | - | CASTKGQTTDTQYF | TGTGCCAGCACCAAGGGGCAGACCACAGATACGCAGTATTTT
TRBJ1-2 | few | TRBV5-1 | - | CASSLEGFGFNYGYTF | TGCGCCAGCAGCTTGGAGGGTTTTGGATTCAACTATGGCTACACCTTC
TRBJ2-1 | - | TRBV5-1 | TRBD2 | CASSLGTSGEEQFF | TGCGCCAGCAGCCTCGGGACTAGCGGAGAGGAGCAGTTCTTC
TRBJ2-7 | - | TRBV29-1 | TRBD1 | CSVEVGGGTGKSEQYF | TGCAGCGTTGAAGTCGGAGGAGGGACAGGGAAGTCCGAGCAGTACTTC
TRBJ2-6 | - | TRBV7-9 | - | CASSSSGANVLTF | TGTGCCAGCAGCTCCTCTGGGGCCAACGTCCTGACTTTC
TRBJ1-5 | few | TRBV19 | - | CASSFTGLYGNQPQHF | TGTGCCAGTAGTTTCACAGGGTTATATGGCAATCAGCCCCAGCATTTT
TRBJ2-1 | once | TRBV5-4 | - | CASSSNQGSYNEQFF | TGTGCCAGCAGCTCCAATCAGGGGAGCTACAATGAGCAGTTCTTC